A selection of T cell receptor beta chains follows, all from one sample in a study of T cells in Graves' hyperthyroidism and ophthalmopathy. Using its own MiXCR run on the multiplex PCR reads, TCRdb lists one record per CDR3 protein. Of about 740,000 distinct CDR3 sequences listed, 14% were seen once; the top ten hold about 10%. Sequenced sample: blood. Receptor source: a woman in her late teens or twenties with Graves' hyperthyroidism. Each CDR3 is given with its conserved first and last residue. A D gene is named only where the DNA matches it firmly. Where a row states a size, it is once, few, many or the class of an expanded clone; other rows omit it.

cdr3_aa: CSTATTSNEQFF
cdr3_nt: TGCAGCACTGCAACGACCTCAAATGAGCAGTTCTTC
d_call: -
j_call: TRBJ2-1
clone_size: -
v_call: TRBV29-1

cdr3_aa: CASSLTGGNGNQPQHF
cdr3_nt: TGTGCCAGCAGTTTGACAGGGGGCAATGGCAATCAGCCCCAGCATTTT
d_call: TRBD1
j_call: TRBJ1-5
clone_size: -
v_call: TRBV7-4

cdr3_aa: CASTSLGDRGRRETQYF
cdr3_nt: TGTGCCAGCACCTCGCTAGGGGACAGGGGGCGCAGAGAGACCCAGTACTTC
d_call: TRBD1
j_call: TRBJ2-5
clone_size: many
v_call: TRBV28

cdr3_aa: CASSHSPVKEALELFF
cdr3_nt: TGTGCCAGCAGCCATTCCCCAGTAAAGGAAGCGTTGGAGCTGTTTTTT
d_call: -
j_call: TRBJ2-2
clone_size: many
v_call: TRBV7-2

cdr3_aa: CASSPIWDYEQYF
cdr3_nt: TGTGCCAGCAGCCCCATATGGGACTACGAGCAGTACTTC
d_call: -
j_call: TRBJ2-7
clone_size: many
v_call: TRBV28

cdr3_aa: CSARERERIYEQYF
cdr3_nt: TGCAGTGCTAGGGAGCGGGAGCGGATCTACGAGCAGTACTTC
d_call: TRBD2
j_call: TRBJ2-7
clone_size: few
v_call: TRBV20-1

cdr3_aa: CASQTELGSGYTF
cdr3_nt: TGTGCCAGCCAGACTGAGTTGGGCAGTGGCTACACCTTC
d_call: -
j_call: TRBJ1-2
clone_size: many
v_call: TRBV2

cdr3_aa: CASSYSTVSRTDTQYF
cdr3_nt: TGTGCCAGCAGTTACTCGACGGTTAGTCGCACAGATACGCAGTATTTT
d_call: -
j_call: TRBJ2-3
clone_size: few
v_call: TRBV6-5

cdr3_aa: CAWSVWGQGDSPLHF
cdr3_nt: TGTGCCTGGAGTGTATGGGGACAGGGTGATTCACCCCTCCACTTT
d_call: TRBD1
j_call: TRBJ1-6
clone_size: -
v_call: TRBV30

cdr3_aa: CASSTGYHEQYF
cdr3_nt: TGTGCCAGCTCAACAGGGTACCACGAGCAGTACTTC
d_call: -
j_call: TRBJ2-7
clone_size: many
v_call: TRBV18

cdr3_aa: CASSLGPEARSPLHF
cdr3_nt: TGTGCCAGCAGCCTCGGTCCCGAAGCGAGATCACCCCTCCACTTT
d_call: -
j_call: TRBJ1-6
clone_size: many
v_call: TRBV27

cdr3_aa: CASSPRQRANTGELFF
cdr3_nt: TGTGCCAGCAGCCCCCGGCAGCGGGCGAACACCGGGGAGCTGTTTTTT
d_call: -
j_call: TRBJ2-2
clone_size: many
v_call: TRBV11-2

cdr3_aa: CASSPRAIGEAFF
cdr3_nt: TGTGCCAGCAGCCCTCGGGCAATAGGTGAAGCTTTCTTT
d_call: -
j_call: TRBJ1-1
clone_size: -
v_call: TRBV3-1

cdr3_aa: CASSLGDRGGYEQYF
cdr3_nt: TGTGCCAGCAGCTTGGGGGACAGGGGGGGGTACGAGCAGTACTTC
d_call: TRBD1
j_call: TRBJ2-7
clone_size: many
v_call: TRBV13

cdr3_aa: CATEGAGDLNEQFF
cdr3_nt: TGTGCCACCGAAGGGGCAGGGGATTTAAATGAGCAGTTCTTC
d_call: -
j_call: TRBJ2-1
clone_size: -
v_call: TRBV19

cdr3_aa: CASRSHRGGQETQYF
cdr3_nt: TGTGCCAGCAGATCCCACAGGGGAGGCCAAGAGACCCAGTACTTC
d_call: -
j_call: TRBJ2-5
clone_size: many
v_call: TRBV6-1

cdr3_aa: CASSLAGFLISYNEQYF
cdr3_nt: TGTGCCAGCAGCTTAGCGGGCTTCCTGATCTCCTACAATGAGCAGTACTTC
d_call: -
j_call: TRBJ2-7
clone_size: -
v_call: TRBV7-9

cdr3_aa: CASSRDREILRSPLHF
cdr3_nt: TGTGCCAGCAGCCGCGACAGAGAAATATTAAGGTCACCCCTCCACTTT
d_call: -
j_call: TRBJ1-6
clone_size: many
v_call: TRBV3-1

cdr3_aa: CASSLWEGVSLAFF
cdr3_nt: TGTGCCAGCAGCCTTTGGGAGGGGGTTTCTCTCGCTTTCTTT
d_call: -
j_call: TRBJ1-1
clone_size: -
v_call: TRBV14

cdr3_aa: CASSPNSRYEQFF
cdr3_nt: TGTGCCAGCTCACCTAACTCTAGATATGAGCAGTTCTTC
d_call: -
j_call: TRBJ2-1
clone_size: many
v_call: TRBV18

cdr3_aa: CASSRGTGDYQPQHF
cdr3_nt: TGTGCCAGCAGCCGCGGGACAGGGGACTATCAGCCCCAGCATTTT
d_call: TRBD1
j_call: TRBJ1-5
clone_size: -
v_call: TRBV3-1

cdr3_aa: CASSEHPATQETQYF
cdr3_nt: TGCGCCAGCAGTGAACACCCGGCCACCCAAGAGACCCAGTACTTC
d_call: -
j_call: TRBJ2-5
clone_size: -
v_call: TRBV10-1

cdr3_aa: CASSWYRTGELFF
cdr3_nt: TGTGCCAGCAGTTGGTACCGCACCGGGGAGCTGTTTTTT
d_call: -
j_call: TRBJ2-2
clone_size: -
v_call: TRBV28

cdr3_aa: CASSYGLYEQYF
cdr3_nt: TGTGCCAGCAGTTACGGACTATACGAGCAGTACTTC
d_call: -
j_call: TRBJ2-7
clone_size: once
v_call: TRBV6-9

cdr3_aa: CASSPLQASYNEQFF
cdr3_nt: TGTGCCAGCAGCCCATTACAGGCCTCCTACAATGAGCAGTTCTTC
d_call: -
j_call: TRBJ2-1
clone_size: -
v_call: TRBV13

cdr3_aa: CSARQEYQETQYF
cdr3_nt: TGCAGTGCTAGACAAGAGTACCAAGAGACCCAGTACTTC
d_call: -
j_call: TRBJ2-5
clone_size: many
v_call: TRBV20-1

cdr3_aa: CASSLEGQGASLPLHF
cdr3_nt: TGTGCCAGCAGCTTAGAAGGACAGGGGGCTAGTTTACCCCTCCACTTT
d_call: TRBD1
j_call: TRBJ1-6
clone_size: many
v_call: TRBV7-2

cdr3_aa: CAWSVGTSGSRTGELFF
cdr3_nt: TGTGCCTGGAGTGTAGGGACTAGCGGGAGTAGGACCGGGGAGCTGTTTTTT
d_call: TRBD2
j_call: TRBJ2-2
clone_size: few
v_call: TRBV30

cdr3_aa: CASSSSGLDEQFF
cdr3_nt: TGTGCCAGCAGCTCTTCCGGGTTGGATGAGCAGTTCTTC
d_call: -
j_call: TRBJ2-1
clone_size: -
v_call: TRBV11-2

cdr3_aa: CSASPRTKNSPLHF
cdr3_nt: TGCAGTGCTAGTCCAAGGACGAAGAATTCACCCCTCCACTTT
d_call: -
j_call: TRBJ1-6
clone_size: many
v_call: TRBV20-1

cdr3_aa: CSARDRRGSFSQETQYF
cdr3_nt: TGCAGTGCTAGAGATCGGCGAGGTTCATTTTCCCAAGAGACCCAGTACTTC
d_call: -
j_call: TRBJ2-5
clone_size: -
v_call: TRBV20-1

cdr3_aa: CASSLVSSGSIVYEQYF
cdr3_nt: TGTGCCAGCAGCTTAGTTTCTAGCGGGAGTATCGTCTACGAGCAGTACTTC
d_call: TRBD2
j_call: TRBJ2-7
clone_size: few
v_call: TRBV7-9

cdr3_aa: CASSPGGAYPEAFF
cdr3_nt: TGTGCCAGCAGTCCAGGGGGCGCTTACCCTGAAGCTTTCTTT
d_call: TRBD1
j_call: TRBJ1-1
clone_size: many
v_call: TRBV2

cdr3_aa: CASSYNEVGPQHF
cdr3_nt: TGTGCCAGCAGCTATAATGAGGTTGGGCCCCAGCATTTT
d_call: -
j_call: TRBJ1-5
clone_size: many
v_call: TRBV3-1

cdr3_aa: CASNLDRSSYEQYF
cdr3_nt: TGTGCCAGCAACCTAGACCGAAGCTCCTACGAGCAGTACTTC
d_call: -
j_call: TRBJ2-7
clone_size: -
v_call: TRBV6-1

cdr3_aa: CSARRTNEQYF
cdr3_nt: TGCAGTGCTAGAAGGACTAACGAGCAGTACTTC
d_call: -
j_call: TRBJ2-7
clone_size: many
v_call: TRBV20-1

cdr3_aa: CASRRRAGANTGELFF
cdr3_nt: TGTGCCAGCAGACGCCGGGCGGGAGCGAACACCGGGGAGCTGTTTTTT
d_call: TRBD2
j_call: TRBJ2-2
clone_size: few
v_call: TRBV6-2/TRBV6-3

cdr3_aa: CASRPDSAGNTIYF
cdr3_nt: TGTGCCAGCAGGCCAGACTCGGCTGGAAACACCATATATTTT
d_call: -
j_call: TRBJ1-3
clone_size: -
v_call: TRBV6-9

cdr3_aa: CASTMTTGNTIYF
cdr3_nt: TGTGCCAGCACCATGACAACTGGAAACACCATATATTTT
d_call: -
j_call: TRBJ1-3
clone_size: -
v_call: TRBV6-1

cdr3_aa: CASQDRGRGNTIYF
cdr3_nt: TGTGCCAGCCAAGACAGGGGAAGGGGAAACACCATATATTTT
d_call: TRBD1
j_call: TRBJ1-3
clone_size: few
v_call: TRBV6-1

cdr3_aa: CASSVRMGSYNEQFF
cdr3_nt: TGTGCCAGCAGCGTTCGGATGGGATCCTACAATGAGCAGTTCTTC
d_call: -
j_call: TRBJ2-1
clone_size: -
v_call: TRBV9